What follows are 16 T cell receptor beta chains derived from one specimen sequenced in a study of regulatory T cells in long-lasting Graves disease. In building TCR beta libraries, iRepertoire HTBI primers were used together with Arm-PCR of CDR3 regions. MiXCR was run by TCRdb on the multiplex PCR reads, yielding one entry per CDR3 protein. The sample yields about 500,000 distinct CDR3 sequences, about 17% seen once. This sample's time point: newly diagnosed GD, antithyroid drugs for less than 3 months. Construction of the TCR library relied on RNA isolated from PBMCs. This same sample was also part of a study on T cells in Graves' hyperthyroidism and ophthalmopathy.

This sample comprised peripheral blood mononuclear cells (PBMCs), obtained at new diagnosis, from a patient treated with antithyroid drugs. The receptors stem from a middle-aged man with Graves disease.

This clonotype was found a few times. The chain combines TRBV4-2 with TRBJ2-1; TRBD2 might be the D (7 bases). The CDR3 loop spans 15 amino acids. Trimming removed 1 base at V and 5 bases at J, with 12 bases between. CDR1 and CDR2 (germline): LGHNA, YNFKEQ. This CDR3 is CASSQVRGGNNEQFF. CDR3 DNA sequence: TGTGCCAGCAGCCAAGTAAGGGGGGGGAACAATGAGCAGTTCTTC.

Only a few counts were recorded for this clonotype. The V gene is TRBV5-4, the J gene TRBJ1-2; 8 nucleotides align to TRBD1. CDR1 and CDR2 (germline): SGHNT, YYREEE (reference sequence). The V gene end was trimmed by 1 base and the J gene end by 4 bases; junction bases not matched to a gene: 6. CDR3 size: 15 residues. The CDR3 bases are TGTGCCAGCAGCTTGCCGGCAGGGGGCGGCTATGGCTACACCTTC. Protein sequence: CASSLPAGGGYGYTF.

This clonotype showed up just a few times. The gene calls are TRBV30 and TRBJ2-1; unclear D gene. The ends were cut back, 1 base at V and 0 bases at J, with 19 bases in the middle. CDR1 is GTSNPN, CDR2 SVGIG, per germline (reference sequence). The CDR3 consists of 18 residues. CDR3 in amino acids: CAWSDLRSVQSSYNEQFF. The CDR3 DNA follows: TGTGCCTGGAGTGATCTAAGATCAGTTCAGAGCTCCTACAATGAGCAGTTCTTC.

This chain links TRBV29-1 with TRBJ2-5; 11 bases map to TRBD2. CDR3 length: 14 amino acids. Unmatched junction bases numbered 3, after V lost 5 bases and J lost 1 base. Per the germline V gene, CDR1 is SQVTM and CDR2 is ANQGSEA. The CDR3 region is CSVLAGGLQETQYF. In DNA, the CDR3 is TGCAGCGTTCTAGCGGGAGGCCTCCAAGAGACCCAGTACTTC.

This clonotype was seen at least ten times. The chain has TRBV5-1 and TRBJ2-3; 10 nucleotides match TRBD2. There are 14 residues in the CDR3. The V gene's germline CDR1 is SGHRS and CDR2 YFSETQ. V was pared by 4 bases and J by 5 bases, with 4 bases of the junction left unmatched. The CDR3 nucleotides read TGCGCCAGCAGCCCCGGGACTAGCGTAGATACGCAGTATTTT. Its translation is CASSPGTSVDTQYF.

The V gene is TRBV7-9, the J gene TRBJ2-7, with 9 bases aligning to TRBD1. With V trimmed by 4 bases and J by 0 bases, 4 bases remained unmatched. The germline CDR1 and CDR2 sequences are SEHNR and FQNEAQ (reference sequence). CDR3 length equals 15 residues. The CDR3 protein is CASSSTGGNSYEQYF. The CDR3 DNA reads as TGTGCCAGCAGCTCCACAGGGGGCAACTCCTACGAGCAGTACTTC.

The table lists this clonotype with many counts. The chain is built from TRBV11-3 and TRBJ1-2, with a tentative D call TRBD1 (5 bases). V was trimmed by 5 bases and J by 4 bases, leaving 17 bases between them. Per the germline V gene, CDR1 is SGHNT and CDR2 is YENEEA. The CDR3 runs 15 residues. The CDR3, as DNA: TGTGCCAGCAGCGGTCCCGAGGGGCAGAGCTATGGCTACACCTTC. Amino acids: CASSGPEGQSYGYTF.

This clonotype was found many times. The chain links TRBV12-3 or TRBV12-4 to TRBJ2-7; D uncertain. The CDR3 spans 13 residues. V dropped 6 bases and J dropped 0 bases, with 9 bases sitting between them. DNA of the CDR3: TGTGCCAGCAGCGGCGATACCTCCTACGAGCAGTACTTC. This codes for CASSGDTSYEQYF.

The chain carries TRBV5-6 and TRBJ1-2, with TRBD1 matching 9 bases. Losses at the gene ends were 4 bases for V and 6 bases for J; bases not matched to a gene: 4. Germline V gene sequence: CDR1 SGHDT, CDR2 YYEEEE. The CDR3 runs 13 residues. The CDR3 sequence: CASSPRTGDGYTF. CDR3 coding DNA: TGTGCCAGCAGCCCCCGGACAGGGGATGGCTACACCTTC. Looking up the rest from reference TRBV5-6 and TRBJ1-2 gives the full variable domain: DAGVTQSPTHLIKTRGQQVTLRCSPKSGHDTVSWYQQALGQGPQFIFQYYEEEERQRGNFPDRFSGHQFPNYSSELNVNALLLGDSALYLCASSPRTGDGYTFGSGTRLTVV.

In its sample, this clonotype was seen a few times. This chain connects TRBV6-2 or TRBV6-3 to TRBJ2-7, with 10 bases fitting TRBD2. CDR3 length: 15 residues. The germline CDR1 and CDR2 sequences are MNHEY and SVGEGT. Germline trimming cut 5 bases from V and 3 bases from J; bases unmatched to any gene: 7. The CDR3 nucleotides are TGTGCCAGCAGTCTTACTAGCGGGATGGGCTACGAGCAGTACTTC. This encodes CASSLTSGMGYEQYF.

This clonotype was observed at least ten times. The CDR3 loop reads CASRQPGLAGENEQFF. CDR3 DNA sequence: TGTGCCAGCAGACAGCCGGGACTAGCGGGAGAAAATGAGCAGTTCTTC. The chain combines TRBV2 with TRBJ2-1, with 14 nucleotides matching TRBD2. Germline trimming cut 6 bases from V and 7 bases from J; bases unmatched to any gene: 8. Germline V gives CDR1 SNHLY, CDR2 FYNNEI. The CDR3 sequence is 16 residues long.

This clonotype has a count of ten or more. The gene calls are TRBV2 and TRBJ2-3, with D unresolved. This CDR3 spans 13 amino acids. V shed 6 bases and J shed 2 bases, with 9 bases lying between them. CDR1 is SNHLY and CDR2 is FYNNEI in the germline V gene. The CDR3 here is CASSPDLTDTQYF. CDR3 DNA sequence: TGTGCCAGCAGCCCGGACCTCACAGATACGCAGTATTTT.

This clonotype was detected many times. The CDR3 DNA follows: TGTGCCAGCAGTGACCCGGCTAGCGGATACAATGAGCAGTTCTTC. Protein sequence: CASSDPASGYNEQFF. The chain combines TRBV12-3 or TRBV12-4 with TRBJ2-1, with 7 nucleotides matching TRBD2. The CDR3 covers 15 residues. V lost 5 bases, J lost 4 bases, and 8 bases stayed unmatched.

V is TRBV19 and J is TRBJ2-3; 13 positions agree with TRBD2. Trimming cost V 5 bases and J 4 bases; bases outside gene matches: 12. CDR1 and CDR2 from the germline V gene are LNHDA and SQIVND (reference sequence). This CDR3 has 18 residues. The CDR3 bases are TGTGCCAGTAGTCCGGGACTAGCGGGACCTTCAGTAGCAGATACGCAGTATTTT. It yields the protein CASSPGLAGPSVADTQYF.

This clonotype was counted only a few times. The J gene is TRBJ2-7, the V gene TRBV29-1; no clear D. Germline CDR1 is SQVTM and CDR2 is ANQGSEA. V lost 6 bases and J 2 bases, leaving 11 bases between the germline ends. The CDR3 is made up of 12 amino acids. The CDR3 is CSVAYSPYEQYF. The CDR3 coding sequence is TGCAGCGTCGCATACTCCCCCTACGAGCAGTACTTC.

In its sample, this clonotype was seen many times. The CDR3 bases are TGTGCCAGCAGCTTCCTGGGGTCACCCACTTTGGATACGCAGTATTTT. Protein: CASSFLGSPTLDTQYF. The rearrangement links TRBV7-8 to TRBJ2-3; D call uncertain. V dropped 3 bases and J dropped 6 bases, with 19 bases sitting between them. The CDR3 runs to 16 residues. CDR1 SGHVS and CDR2 FQNEAQ come from the germline V gene.